The source of this T cell receptor beta chain is a study of immune characterization of retroperitoneal liposarcoma. TCRdb ran MiXCR on the PCR reads and lists one entry per CDR3 protein. The repertoire includes approximately 9,300 distinct CDR3 sequences, around 35% of them detected once, and roughly a tenth sits in the top ten. This CDR3 has 15 residues. V gave up 1 base and J gave up 0 bases, with 8 bases separating them. Germline CDR1 LNHNV, CDR2 YYDKDF (reference sequence). Sequencing used tumor tissue. The receptor's source is a female donor with retroperitoneal liposarcoma. The genes are TRBV15 and TRBJ2-3; D is perhaps TRBD2 (5 bases). The CDR3 DNA reads TGTGCCACCAGCAGAGTTTCGGGAAGCACAGATACGCAGTATTTT. It encodes CATSRVSGSTDTQYF. The full variable domain, in which reference TRBV15 and TRBJ2-3 provide the parts outside the CDR3, is DAMVIQNPRYQVTQFGKPVTLSCSQTLNHNVMYWYQQKSSQAPKLLFHYYDKDFNNEADTPDNFQSRRPNTSFCFLDIRSPGLGDTAMYLCATSRVSGSTDTQYFGPGTRLTVL.